This record covers a single T cell receptor beta chain. The data were taken from a study of T-cell reconstitution after alpha-beta-depleted transplantation in children. Unique molecular identifiers were incorporated during preparation of the TCRbeta library. Each CDR3 protein gets one entry after TCRdb re-called the PCR reads with MiXCR. Among roughly 300,000 distinct CDR3 sequences listed, approximately 10% were seen once. The CDR3 spans 17 residues. Per germline, CDR1 MGHRA and CDR2 YSYEKL. V gave up 1 base and J gave up 2 bases; unmatched junction bases: 8. The material sequenced was PBMCs from the stem cell graft donor, taken from the stem cell graft. This clonotype originated in a human donor who donated a stem cell graft to a child with acute lymphoblastic leukemia. This chain joins TRBV4-1 and TRBJ2-3, with TRBD2 identical over 8 bases. CDR3 DNA sequence: TGCGCCAGCAGCCAAGTAGTTGCGGGAGGCCCCACAGATACGCAGTATTTT. Encoded protein: CASSQVVAGGPTDTQYF.